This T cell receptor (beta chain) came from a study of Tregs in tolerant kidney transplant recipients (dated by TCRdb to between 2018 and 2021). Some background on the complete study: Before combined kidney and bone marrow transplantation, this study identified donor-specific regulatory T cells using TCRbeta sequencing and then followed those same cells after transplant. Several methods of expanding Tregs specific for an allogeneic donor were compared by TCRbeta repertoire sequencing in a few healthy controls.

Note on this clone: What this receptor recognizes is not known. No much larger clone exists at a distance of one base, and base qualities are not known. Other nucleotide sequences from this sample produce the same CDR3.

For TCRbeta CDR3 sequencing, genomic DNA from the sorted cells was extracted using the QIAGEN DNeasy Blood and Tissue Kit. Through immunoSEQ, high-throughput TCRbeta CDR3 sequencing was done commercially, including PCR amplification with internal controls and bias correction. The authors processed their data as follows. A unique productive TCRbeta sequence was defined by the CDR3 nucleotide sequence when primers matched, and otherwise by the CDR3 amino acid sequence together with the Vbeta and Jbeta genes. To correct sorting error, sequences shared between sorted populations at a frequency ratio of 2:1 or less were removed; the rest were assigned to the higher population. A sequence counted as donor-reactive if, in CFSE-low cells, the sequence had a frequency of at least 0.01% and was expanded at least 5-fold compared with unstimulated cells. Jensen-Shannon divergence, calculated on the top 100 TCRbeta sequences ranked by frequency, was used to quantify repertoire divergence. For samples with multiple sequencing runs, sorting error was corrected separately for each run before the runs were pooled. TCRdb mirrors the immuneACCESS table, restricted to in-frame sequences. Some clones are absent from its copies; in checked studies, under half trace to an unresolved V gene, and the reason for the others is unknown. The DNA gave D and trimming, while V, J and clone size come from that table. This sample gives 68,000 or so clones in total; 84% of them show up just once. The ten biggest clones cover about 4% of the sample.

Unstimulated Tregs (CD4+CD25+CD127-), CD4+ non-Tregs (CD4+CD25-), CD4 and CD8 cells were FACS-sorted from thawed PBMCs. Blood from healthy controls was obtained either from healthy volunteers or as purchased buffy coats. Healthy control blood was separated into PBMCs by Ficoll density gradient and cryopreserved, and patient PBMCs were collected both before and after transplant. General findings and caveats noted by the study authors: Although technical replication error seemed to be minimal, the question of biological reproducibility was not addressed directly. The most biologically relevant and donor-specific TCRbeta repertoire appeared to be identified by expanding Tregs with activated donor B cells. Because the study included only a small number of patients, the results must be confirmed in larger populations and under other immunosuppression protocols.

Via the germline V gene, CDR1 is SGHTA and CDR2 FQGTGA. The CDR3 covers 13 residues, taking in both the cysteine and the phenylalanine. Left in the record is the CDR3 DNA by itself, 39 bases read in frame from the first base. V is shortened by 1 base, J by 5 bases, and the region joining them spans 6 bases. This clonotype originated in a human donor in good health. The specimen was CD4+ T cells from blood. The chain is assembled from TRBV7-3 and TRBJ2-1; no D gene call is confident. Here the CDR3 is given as CASSLSENNEQFF. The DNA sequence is TGTGCCAGCAGCTTAAGCGAGAACAATGAGCAGTTCTTC.